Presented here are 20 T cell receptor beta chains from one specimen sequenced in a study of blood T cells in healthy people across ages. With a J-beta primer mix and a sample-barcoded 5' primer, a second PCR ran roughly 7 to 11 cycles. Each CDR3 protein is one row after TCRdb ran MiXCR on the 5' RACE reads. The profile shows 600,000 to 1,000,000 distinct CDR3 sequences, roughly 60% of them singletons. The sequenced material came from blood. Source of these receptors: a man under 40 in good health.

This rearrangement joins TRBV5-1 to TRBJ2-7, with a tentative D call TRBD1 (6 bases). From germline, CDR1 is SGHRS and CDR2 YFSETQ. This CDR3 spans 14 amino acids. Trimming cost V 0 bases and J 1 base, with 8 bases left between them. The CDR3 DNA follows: TGCGCCAGCAGCTTGGTAAGGGGGTCCTACGAGCAGTACTTC. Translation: CASSLVRGSYEQYF.

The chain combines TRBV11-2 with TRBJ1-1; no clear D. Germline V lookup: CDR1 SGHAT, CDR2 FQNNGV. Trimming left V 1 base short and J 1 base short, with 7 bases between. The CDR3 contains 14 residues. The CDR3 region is CASSLAQANTEAFF. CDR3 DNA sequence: TGTGCCAGCAGCTTAGCCCAGGCGAACACTGAAGCTTTCTTT.

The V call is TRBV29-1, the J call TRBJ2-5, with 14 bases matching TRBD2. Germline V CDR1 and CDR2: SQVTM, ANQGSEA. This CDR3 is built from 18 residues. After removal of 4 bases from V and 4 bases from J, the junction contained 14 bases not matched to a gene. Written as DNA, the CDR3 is TGCAGCGTTGCACATACCGGGACTAGCGGGAGATTTGGAGAGACCCAGTACTTC. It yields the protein CSVAHTGTSGRFGETQYF.

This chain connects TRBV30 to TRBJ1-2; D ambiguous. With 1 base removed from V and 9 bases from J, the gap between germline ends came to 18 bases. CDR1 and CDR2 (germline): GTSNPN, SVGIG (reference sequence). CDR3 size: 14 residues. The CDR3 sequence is CAWSATIQVGSYTF. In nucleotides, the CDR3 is TGTGCCTGGAGTGCAACTATTCAAGTAGGGAGCTACACCTTC.

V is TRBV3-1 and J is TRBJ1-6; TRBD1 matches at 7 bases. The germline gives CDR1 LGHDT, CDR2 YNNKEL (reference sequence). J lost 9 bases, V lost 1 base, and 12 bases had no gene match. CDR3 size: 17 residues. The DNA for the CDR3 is TGTGCCAGCAGCCAAGTTGGGTCTGGCAGGGGGTCTTCACCCCTCCACTTT. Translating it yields CASSQVGSGRGSSPLHF.

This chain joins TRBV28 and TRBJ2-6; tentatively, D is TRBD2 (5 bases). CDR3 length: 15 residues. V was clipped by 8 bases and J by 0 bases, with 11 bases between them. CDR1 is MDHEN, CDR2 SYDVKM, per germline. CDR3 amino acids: CASGGSASGANVLTF. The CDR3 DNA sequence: TGTGCCAGCGGCGGGTCGGCCTCTGGGGCCAACGTCCTGACTTTC.

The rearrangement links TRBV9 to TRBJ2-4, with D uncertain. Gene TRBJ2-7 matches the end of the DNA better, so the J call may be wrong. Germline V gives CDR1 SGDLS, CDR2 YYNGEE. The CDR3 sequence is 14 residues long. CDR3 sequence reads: CASSRTIGHYEQYF. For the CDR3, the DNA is TGTGCCAGCAGCAGAACCATTGGGCACTACGAGCAGTACTTC.

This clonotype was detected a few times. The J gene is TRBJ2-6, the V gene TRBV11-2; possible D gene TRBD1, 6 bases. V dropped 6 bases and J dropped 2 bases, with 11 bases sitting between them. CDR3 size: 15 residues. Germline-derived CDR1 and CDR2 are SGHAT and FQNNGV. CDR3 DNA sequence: TGTGCCAGCAGTAGGACAGTTGCTGGGGCCAACGTCCTGACTTTC. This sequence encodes CASSRTVAGANVLTF.

The CDR3 DNA sequence: TGTGCCAGCAGTGGTATCCGGGGTGAGCAGTTCTTC. It specifies CASSGIRGEQFF. The chain recombines TRBV6-2 or TRBV6-3 with TRBJ2-1; possible D gene TRBD2, 5 bases. Germline V CDR1 and CDR2: MNHEY, SVGEGT. CDR3 length equals 12 residues. The V gene lost 5 bases and the J gene lost 9 bases, with 11 bases spanning the gap.

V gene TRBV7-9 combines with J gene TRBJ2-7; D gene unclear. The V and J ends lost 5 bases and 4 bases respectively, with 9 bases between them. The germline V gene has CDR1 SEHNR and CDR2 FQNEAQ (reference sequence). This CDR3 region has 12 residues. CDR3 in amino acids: CASSDDNYEQYF. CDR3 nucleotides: TGTGCCAGCAGCGACGACAATTACGAGCAGTACTTC.

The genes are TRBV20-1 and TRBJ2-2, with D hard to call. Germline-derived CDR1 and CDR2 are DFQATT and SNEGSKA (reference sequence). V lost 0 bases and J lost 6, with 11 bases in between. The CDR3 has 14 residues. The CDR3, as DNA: TGCAGTGCTAGAGACCCCCTAGGGTCCGGGGAGCTGTTTTTT. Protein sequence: CSARDPLGSGELFF.

For the CDR3, the DNA is TGCAGTGCTGACACAGGGGGCTGGGAGACCCAGTACTTC. Translation: CSADTGGWETQYF. J is TRBJ2-5 and V is TRBV20-1; 9 bases are shared with TRBD1. This CDR3 region has 13 residues. CDR1 is DFQATT and CDR2 is SNEGSKA in the germline V gene (reference sequence). The V segment lost 5 bases and the J segment 5 bases; nucleotides outside the gene matches: 6.

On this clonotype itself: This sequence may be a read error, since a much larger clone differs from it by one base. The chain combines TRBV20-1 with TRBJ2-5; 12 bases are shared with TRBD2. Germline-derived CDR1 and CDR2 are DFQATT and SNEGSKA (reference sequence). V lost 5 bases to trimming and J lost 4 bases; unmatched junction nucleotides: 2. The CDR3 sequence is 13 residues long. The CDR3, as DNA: TGCAGTGCTGGACTAGCGGGACGAGAGACCCAGTACTTC. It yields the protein CSAGLAGRETQYF.

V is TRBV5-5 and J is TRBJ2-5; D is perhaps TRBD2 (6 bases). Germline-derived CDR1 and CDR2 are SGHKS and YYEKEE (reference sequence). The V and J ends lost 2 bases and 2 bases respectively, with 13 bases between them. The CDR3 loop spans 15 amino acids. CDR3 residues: CASSFTGREQETQYF. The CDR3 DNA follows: TGTGCCAGCAGCTTCACGGGGCGGGAACAAGAGACCCAGTACTTC.

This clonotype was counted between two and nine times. In DNA form, the CDR3 reads TGCAGCGTTGGAAATGTCGGGGGGCGCCCCTCCTACGAGCAGTACTTC. Translating it yields CSVGNVGGRPSYEQYF. The chain has TRBV29-1 and TRBJ2-7; D is possibly TRBD2 (7 bases). V lost 4 bases to trimming and J lost 0 bases, with 19 bases between them. This CDR3 region has 16 residues. Per the germline V gene, CDR1 is SQVTM and CDR2 is ANQGSEA.

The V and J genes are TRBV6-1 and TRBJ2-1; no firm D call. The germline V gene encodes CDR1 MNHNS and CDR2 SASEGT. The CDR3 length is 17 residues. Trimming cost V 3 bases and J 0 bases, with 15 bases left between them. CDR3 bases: TGTGCCAGCAGTGAGAGCTCTTTCGGCGGCTCCTACAATGAGCAGTTCTTC. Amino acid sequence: CASSESSFGGSYNEQFF.

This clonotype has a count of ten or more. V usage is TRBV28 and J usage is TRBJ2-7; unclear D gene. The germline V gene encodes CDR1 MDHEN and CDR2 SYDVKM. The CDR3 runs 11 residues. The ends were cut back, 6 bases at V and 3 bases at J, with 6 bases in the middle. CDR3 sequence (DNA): TGTGCCAGCAGGAGTAACTACGAGCAGTACTTC. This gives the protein CASRSNYEQYF.

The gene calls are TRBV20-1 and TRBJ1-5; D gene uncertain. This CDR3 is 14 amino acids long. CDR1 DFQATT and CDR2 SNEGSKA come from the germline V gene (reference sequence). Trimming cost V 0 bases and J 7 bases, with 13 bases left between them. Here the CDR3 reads CSAREGRVGQPQHF. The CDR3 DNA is TGCAGTGCTAGAGAAGGGAGGGTAGGGCAGCCCCAGCATTTT.

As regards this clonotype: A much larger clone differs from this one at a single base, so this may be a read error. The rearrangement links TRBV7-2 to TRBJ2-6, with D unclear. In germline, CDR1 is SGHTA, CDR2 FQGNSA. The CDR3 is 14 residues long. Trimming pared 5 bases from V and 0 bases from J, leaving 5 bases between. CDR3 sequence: CASSINSGANVLTF. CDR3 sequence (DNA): TGTGCCAGCAGCATAAACTCTGGGGCCAACGTCCTGACTTTC. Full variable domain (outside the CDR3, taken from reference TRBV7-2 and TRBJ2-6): GAGVSQSPSNKVTEKGKDVELRCDPISGHTALYWYRQSLGQGLEFLIYFQGNSAPDKSGLPSDRFSAERTGGSVSTLTIQRTQQEDSAVYLCASSINSGANVLTFGAGSRLTVL.

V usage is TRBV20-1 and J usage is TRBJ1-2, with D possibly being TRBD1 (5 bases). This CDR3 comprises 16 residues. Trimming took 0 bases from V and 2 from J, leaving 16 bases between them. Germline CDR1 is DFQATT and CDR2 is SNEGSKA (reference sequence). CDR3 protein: CSARDPLQGSNYGYTF. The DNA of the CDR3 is TGCAGTGCTAGAGATCCCCTGCAGGGATCAAACTATGGCTACACCTTC.